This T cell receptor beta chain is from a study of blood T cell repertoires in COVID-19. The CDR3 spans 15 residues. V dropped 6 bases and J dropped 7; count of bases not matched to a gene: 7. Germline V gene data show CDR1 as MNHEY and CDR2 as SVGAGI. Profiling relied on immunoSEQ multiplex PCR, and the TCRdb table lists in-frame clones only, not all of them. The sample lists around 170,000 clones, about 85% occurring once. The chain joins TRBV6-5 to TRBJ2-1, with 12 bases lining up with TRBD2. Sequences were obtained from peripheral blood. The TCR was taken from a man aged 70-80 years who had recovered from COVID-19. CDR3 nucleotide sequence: TGTGCCAGCAGCCCACTAGCGGGAGGAGGTAATGAGCAGTTCTTC. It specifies CASSPLAGGGNEQFF.